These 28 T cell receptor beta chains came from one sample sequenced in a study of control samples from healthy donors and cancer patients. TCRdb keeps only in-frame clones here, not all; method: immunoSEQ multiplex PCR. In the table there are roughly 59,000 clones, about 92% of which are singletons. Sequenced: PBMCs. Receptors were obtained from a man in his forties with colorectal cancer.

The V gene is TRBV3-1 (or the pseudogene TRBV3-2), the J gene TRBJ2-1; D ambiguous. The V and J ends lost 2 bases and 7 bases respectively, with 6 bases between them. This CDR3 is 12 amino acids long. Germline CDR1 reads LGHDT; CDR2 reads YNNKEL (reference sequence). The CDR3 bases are TGTGCCAGCAGCCAACCCGGGAATGAGCAGTTCTTC. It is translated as CASSQPGNEQFF.

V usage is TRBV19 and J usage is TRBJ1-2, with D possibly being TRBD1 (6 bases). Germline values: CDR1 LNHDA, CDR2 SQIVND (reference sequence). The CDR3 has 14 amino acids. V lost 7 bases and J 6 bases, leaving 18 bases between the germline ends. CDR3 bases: TGTGCCAGTAATGGGGGGGCGCGATCTCATGGCTACACCTTC. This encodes CASNGGARSHGYTF.

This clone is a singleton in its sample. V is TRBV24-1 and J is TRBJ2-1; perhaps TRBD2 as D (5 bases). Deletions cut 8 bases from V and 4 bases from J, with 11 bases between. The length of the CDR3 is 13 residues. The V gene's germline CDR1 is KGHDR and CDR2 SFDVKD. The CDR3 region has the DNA TGTGCCACCAATACCGGGAAATACAATGAGCAGTTCTTC. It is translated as CATNTGKYNEQFF.

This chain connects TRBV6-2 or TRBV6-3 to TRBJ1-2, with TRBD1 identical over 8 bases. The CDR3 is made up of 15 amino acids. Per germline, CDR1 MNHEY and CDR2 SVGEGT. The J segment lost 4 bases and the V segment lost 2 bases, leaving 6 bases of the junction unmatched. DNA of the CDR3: TGTGCCAGCAGTTACGGACAGGGTTGGATCTATGGCTACACCTTC. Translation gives CASSYGQGWIYGYTF.

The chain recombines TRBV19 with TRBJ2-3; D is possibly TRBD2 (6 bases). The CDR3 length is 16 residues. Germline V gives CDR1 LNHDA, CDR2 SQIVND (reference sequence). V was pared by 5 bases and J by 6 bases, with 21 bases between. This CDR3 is CASSALLSGVGDTQYF. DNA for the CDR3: TGTGCCAGTAGTGCCCTGTTATCGGGGGTTGGGGATACGCAGTATTTT.

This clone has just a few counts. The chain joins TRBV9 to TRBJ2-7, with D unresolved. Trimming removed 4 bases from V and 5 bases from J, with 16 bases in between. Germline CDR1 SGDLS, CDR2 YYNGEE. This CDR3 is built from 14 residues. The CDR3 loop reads CASSPNISPHEQYF. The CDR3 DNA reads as TGTGCCAGCAGCCCTAACATAAGTCCCCACGAGCAGTACTTC.

CDR3 DNA: TGTGCCAGCAGCCCGGGACTAGCGACGCAAGAGACCCAGTACTTC. As protein: CASSPGLATQETQYF. This chain connects TRBV5-6 to TRBJ2-5, with 10 bases aligning to TRBD2. The trim removed 4 bases at V and 2 bases at J, leaving 5 bases unmatched. The germline V gene has CDR1 SGHDT and CDR2 YYEEEE. This CDR3 is 15 amino acids long.

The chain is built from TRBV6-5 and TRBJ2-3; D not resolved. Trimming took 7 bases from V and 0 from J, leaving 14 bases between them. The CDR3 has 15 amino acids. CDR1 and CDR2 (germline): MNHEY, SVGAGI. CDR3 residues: CASKMAGTSTDTQYF. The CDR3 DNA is TGTGCCAGCAAGATGGCAGGAACTAGCACAGATACGCAGTATTTT.

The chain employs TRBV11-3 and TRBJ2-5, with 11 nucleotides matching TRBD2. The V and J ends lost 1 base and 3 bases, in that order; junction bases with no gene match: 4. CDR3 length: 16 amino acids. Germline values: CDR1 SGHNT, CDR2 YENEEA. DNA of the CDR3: TGTGCCAGCAGCTTAGTGAGGGGACTAGCGGAAGAGACCCAGTACTTC. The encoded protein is CASSLVRGLAEETQYF.

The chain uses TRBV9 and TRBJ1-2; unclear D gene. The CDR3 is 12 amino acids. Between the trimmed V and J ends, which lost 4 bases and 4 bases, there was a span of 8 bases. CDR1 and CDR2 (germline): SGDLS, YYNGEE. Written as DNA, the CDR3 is TGTGCCAGCAGCACGGACTTCTATGGCTACACCTTC. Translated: CASSTDFYGYTF.

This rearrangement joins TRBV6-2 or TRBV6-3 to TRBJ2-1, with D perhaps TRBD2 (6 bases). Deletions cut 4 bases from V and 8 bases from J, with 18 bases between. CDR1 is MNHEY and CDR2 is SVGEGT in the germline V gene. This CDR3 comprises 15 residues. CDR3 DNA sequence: TGTGCCAGCAGTTCTGGAGGGGTACCAACCCATGAGCAGTTCTTC. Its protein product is CASSSGGVPTHEQFF.

The CDR3 loop is CSASDSNTGELFF. CDR3 DNA sequence: TGCAGTGCTAGTGACAGTAACACCGGGGAGCTGTTTTTT. The chain recombines TRBV20-1 with TRBJ2-2; D perhaps matches TRBD1 (5 bases). CDR3 size: 13 residues. Trimming stripped 3 bases from V and 2 bases from J, with 7 bases between. CDR1 DFQATT and CDR2 SNEGSKA come from the germline V gene (reference sequence).

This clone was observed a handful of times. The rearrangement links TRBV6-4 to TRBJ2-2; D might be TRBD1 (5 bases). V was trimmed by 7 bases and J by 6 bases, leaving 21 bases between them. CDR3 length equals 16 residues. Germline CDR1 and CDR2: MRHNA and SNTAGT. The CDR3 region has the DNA TGTGCCAGCATCAGGGCCTCCGGAGCCTATCCCGGGGAGCTGTTTTTT. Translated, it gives CASIRASGAYPGELFF.

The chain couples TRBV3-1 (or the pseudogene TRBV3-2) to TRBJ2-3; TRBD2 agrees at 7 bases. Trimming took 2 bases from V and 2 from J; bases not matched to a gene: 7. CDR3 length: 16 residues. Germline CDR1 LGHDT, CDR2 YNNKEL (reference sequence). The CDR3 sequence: CASSQRASGYTDTQYF. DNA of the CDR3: TGTGCCAGCAGCCAAAGGGCTAGCGGTTACACAGATACGCAGTATTTT.

The CDR3 sequence is CASSLSVGQPQHF. For the CDR3, the DNA is TGTGCCAGCAGCTTGAGTGTCGGTCAGCCCCAGCATTTT. This rearrangement joins TRBV5-6 to TRBJ1-5; D not certain. The ends were cut back, 1 base at V and 6 bases at J, with 8 bases in the middle. Germline V gene sequence: CDR1 SGHDT, CDR2 YYEEEE. CDR3 size: 13 residues.

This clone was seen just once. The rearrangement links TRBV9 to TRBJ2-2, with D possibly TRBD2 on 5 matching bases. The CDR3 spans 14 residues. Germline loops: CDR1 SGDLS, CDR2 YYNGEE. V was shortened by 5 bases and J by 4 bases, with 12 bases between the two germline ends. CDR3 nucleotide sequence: TGTGCCAGCAGACTTAGCGCGGGCACCGGGGAGCTGTTTTTT. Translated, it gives CASRLSAGTGELFF.

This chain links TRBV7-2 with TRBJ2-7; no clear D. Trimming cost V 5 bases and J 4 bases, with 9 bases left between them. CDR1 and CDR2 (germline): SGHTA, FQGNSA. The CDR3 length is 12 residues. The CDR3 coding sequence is TGTGCCAGCAGCCCGGCAGAGTACGAGCAGTACTTC. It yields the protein CASSPAEYEQYF.

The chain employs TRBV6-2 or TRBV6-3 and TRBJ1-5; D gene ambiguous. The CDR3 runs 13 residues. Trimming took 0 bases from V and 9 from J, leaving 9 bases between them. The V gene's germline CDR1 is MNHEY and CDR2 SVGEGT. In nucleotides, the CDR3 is TGTGCCAGCAGTTACTCCGCTGGGAGGCCCCAGCATTTT. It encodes CASSYSAGRPQHF.

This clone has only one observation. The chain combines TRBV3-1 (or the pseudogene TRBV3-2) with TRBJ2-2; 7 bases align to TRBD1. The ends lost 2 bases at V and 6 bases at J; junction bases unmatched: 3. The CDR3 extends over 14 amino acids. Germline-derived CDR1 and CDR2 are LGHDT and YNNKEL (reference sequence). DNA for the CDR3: TGTGCCAGCAGCCAAAGGCAGGGGGCCGGGGAGCTGTTTTTT. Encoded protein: CASSQRQGAGELFF.

This CDR3 is CASSPRVNYGYTF. The CDR3, as DNA: TGTGCCAGCAGTCCACGGGTTAACTATGGCTACACCTTC. The rearrangement joins TRBV6-5 to TRBJ1-2; D not resolved. The V gene lost 5 bases and the J gene lost 1 base, with 8 bases spanning the gap. The length of the CDR3 is 13 residues. Per the germline V gene, CDR1 is MNHEY and CDR2 is SVGAGI.

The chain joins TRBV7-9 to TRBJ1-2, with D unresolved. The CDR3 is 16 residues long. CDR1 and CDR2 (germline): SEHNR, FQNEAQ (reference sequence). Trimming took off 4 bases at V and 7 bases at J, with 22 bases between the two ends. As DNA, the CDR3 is TGTGCCAGCAGCTCATGGATCCCGACCGGGGTCCGTGGCTACACCTTC. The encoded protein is CASSSWIPTGVRGYTF.

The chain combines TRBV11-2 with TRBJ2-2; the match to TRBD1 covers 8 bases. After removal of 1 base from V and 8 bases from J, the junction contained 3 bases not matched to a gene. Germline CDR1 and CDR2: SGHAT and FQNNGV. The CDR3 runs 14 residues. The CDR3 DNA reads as TGTGCCAGCAGCTTAGCAGGGGGCGCGGGGGAGCTGTTTTTT. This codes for CASSLAGGAGELFF.

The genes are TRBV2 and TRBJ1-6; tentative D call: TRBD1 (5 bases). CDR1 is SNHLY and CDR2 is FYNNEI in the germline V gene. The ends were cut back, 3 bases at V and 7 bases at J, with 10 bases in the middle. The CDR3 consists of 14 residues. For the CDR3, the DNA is TGTGCCAGCAGTGACGCAGGGTCAAATTCACCCCTCCACTTT. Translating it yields CASSDAGSNSPLHF.

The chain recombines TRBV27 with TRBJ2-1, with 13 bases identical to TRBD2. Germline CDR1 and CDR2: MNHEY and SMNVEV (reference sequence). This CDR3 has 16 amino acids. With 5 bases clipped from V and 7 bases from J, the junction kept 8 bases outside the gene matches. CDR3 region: CASSPTSGGGWNEQFF. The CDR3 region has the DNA TGTGCCAGCAGTCCCACTAGCGGGGGGGGCTGGAATGAGCAGTTCTTC.

CDR3 protein: CASSQEFGTGKSYSPLHF. DNA for the CDR3: TGCGCCAGCAGCCAAGAATTTGGGACAGGGAAGAGCTACTCACCCCTCCACTTT. V is TRBV4-3 and J is TRBJ1-6; TRBD1 agrees at 9 bases. V dropped 0 bases and J dropped 10; count of bases not matched to a gene: 13. Germline V gene data show CDR1 as LGHNA and CDR2 as YSLEER. The CDR3 loop spans 18 amino acids.

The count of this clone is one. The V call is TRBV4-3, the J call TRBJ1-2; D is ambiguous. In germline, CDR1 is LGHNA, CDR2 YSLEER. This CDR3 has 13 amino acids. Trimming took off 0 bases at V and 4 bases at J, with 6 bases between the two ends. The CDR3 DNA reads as TGCGCCAGCAGCCAAGACTCAGTCTATGGCTACACCTTC. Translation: CASSQDSVYGYTF.

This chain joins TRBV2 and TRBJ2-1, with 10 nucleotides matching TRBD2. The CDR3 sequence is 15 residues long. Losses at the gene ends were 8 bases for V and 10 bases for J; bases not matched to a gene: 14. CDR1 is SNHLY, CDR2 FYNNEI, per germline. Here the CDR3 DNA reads TGTGCCAGCCGTGTGGAACTAGCGGGGTCTACGGAGCAGTTCTTC. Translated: CASRVELAGSTEQFF.

The CDR3 protein is CASSLGQGATPLHF. DNA for the CDR3: TGTGCCAGCAGTTTAGGACAGGGGGCGACACCCCTCCACTTT. The chain couples TRBV6-5 to TRBJ1-6; 11 bases fit TRBD1. The germline V gene has CDR1 MNHEY and CDR2 SVGAGI. V was clipped by 4 bases and J by 11 bases; unmatched bases: 4. The CDR3 has 14 residues.